This record looks at one TCR beta chain sequence and its context. This clonotype was counted many times. The antigen it binds to is not known. One base away there is no much larger clone; base qualities are not given. The CDR3 runs 14 amino acids, cysteine and phenylalanine included. Here the CDR3 DNA is all that survives: 42 bases in frame from base 1. Based on the germline V gene, the CDR1 and CDR2 sequences are MNHNS and SASEGT. A distance of 13 bases separates the germline ends of V and J, which lose 4 bases and 3 bases respectively. This record belongs to a study of breast tumors, draining lymph nodes, adjacent tissues (dated by TCRdb to about 2016). Describing the broader study: In breast cancer patients, the study compared the TCR beta repertoires of tumor, adjacent nontumor tissue and axillary lymph nodes. In human breast cancer, the study set out to evaluate how tumor, surrounding tissue and draining lymph node repertoires relate to one another and whether T cells may move between these sites.

Sequencing relied on an Illumina HiSeq 2000. TCR beta chain libraries were generated through multiplex PCR amplification. The amplified TCR beta chain products were analyzed by high-throughput sequencing. TCRdb trimmed the raw reads at Q25, called clones with MiXCR and kept productive beta chains. Each CDR3 protein gets just one entry, which takes the most common genes and DNA from the rows behind it. This sample comprises more than 250,000 distinct CDR3 sequences, about 33% of them detected only once. The ten most abundant clones make up around 1% of the sample. Study-wide conclusions, independent of this receptor: The data were considered consistent with the idea that most tumor T cells come from the lymph node and then expand in tumor tissue. The conclusion that tumor T cells originate in lymph nodes was framed as consistent with a hypothesis rather than directly demonstrated. Tumor T-cell repertoires showed less diversity than lymph node repertoires and more diversity than nontumor tissue repertoires, and tumor T-cell repertoires showed preferential V and J gene usage. Tumor and nontumor tissue repertoires were significantly more similar in luminal-like than in basal-like breast cancer.

Lymph node samples were obtained from the axillary draining lymph nodes of breast cancer patients. The TCR originated in a female donor with breast cancer. Some clones in this sample may be carry-over from other donors' samples. The chain is encoded by TRBV6-1 joined to TRBJ2-7, with TRBD2 as a weak D call on 6 bases. Sequenced sample: axillary lymph node tissue. The DNA sequence is TGTGCCAGCAGTGTCCTTAGCGGAGACTACGAGCAGTACTTC. The translation is CASSVLSGDYEQYF.